The clone carrying this TCR beta chain was counted a few times. Its antigen is currently unknown. The data were obtained in a study of early T cells in non-severe SARS-CoV-2 infection. Study-level information: Unsorted whole blood bulk RNA was sequenced, with unpaired chains. Notes on the study in general: Anti-spike CD8 responses were favored in VDJdb matching, and private and CD4 specificities were missed.

Attachment of unique molecular identifiers to individual cDNA molecules was performed. TCRdb re-called the 5' RACE reads with MiXCR, one entry per CDR3 protein. The sample records tens of thousands of distinct CDR3 sequences, 6% to 7% being singletons. V lost 3 bases, J lost 4 bases, and 9 bases lay in between. The CDR3 loop spans 13 amino acids. This TCR came from an adult who was a healthcare worker with PCR-confirmed SARS-CoV-2 infection or an uninfected control (not recorded which). What was sequenced was whole blood. This rearrangement joins TRBV12-3 or TRBV12-4 to TRBJ2-5; maybe TRBD2 (6 bases). This CDR3 reads CASSFQRVETQYF. The CDR3 DNA reads TGTGCCAGCAGTTTCCAGCGGGTAGAGACCCAGTACTTC.